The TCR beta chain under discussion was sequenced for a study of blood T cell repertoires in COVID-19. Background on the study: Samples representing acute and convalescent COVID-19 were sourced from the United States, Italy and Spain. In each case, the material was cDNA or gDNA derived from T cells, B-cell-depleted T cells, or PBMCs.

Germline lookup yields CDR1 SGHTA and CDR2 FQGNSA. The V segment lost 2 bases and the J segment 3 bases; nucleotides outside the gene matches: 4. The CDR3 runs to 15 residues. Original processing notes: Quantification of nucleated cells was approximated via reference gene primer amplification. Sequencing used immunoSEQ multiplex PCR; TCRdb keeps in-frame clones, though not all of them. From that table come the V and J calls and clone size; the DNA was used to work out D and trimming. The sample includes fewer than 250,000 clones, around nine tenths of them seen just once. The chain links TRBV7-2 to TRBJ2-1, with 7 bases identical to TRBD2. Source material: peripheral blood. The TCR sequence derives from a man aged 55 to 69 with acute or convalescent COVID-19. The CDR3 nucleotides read TGTGCCAGCAGCTTATACAGCGGGGACTACAATGAGCAGTTCTTC. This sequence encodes CASSLYSGDYNEQFF.